This T cell receptor (beta chain) was found in a study of blood T cell repertoires in COVID-19. Turning to the study itself: Samples taken during acute and convalescent COVID-19 were collected in the United States, Italy and Spain.

The CDR3 has 15 residues. The V gene lost 0 bases and the J gene lost 3 bases, with 11 bases spanning the gap. CDR1 is LGHNA, CDR2 YSLEER, per germline. The sample holds one count of this clone. Per the authors' pipeline: Using reference gene primer amplification, nucleated cell counts were estimated. Clones were sequenced by immunoSEQ multiplex PCR, and TCRdb holds only the in-frame ones, with some missing. The DNA gave D and trimming, while V, J and clone size come from that table. The sample holds some 25,000 clones, roughly 84% seen once. The chain couples TRBV4-3 to TRBJ1-2, with unresolved D. This clonotype was obtained from a human donor in a cohort sampled during active COVID-19. Sequencing input: peripheral blood. The CDR3 DNA reads TGCGCCAGCAGCCAAGATATAGATGGGCACTATGGCTACACCTTC. Its protein product is CASSQDIDGHYGYTF.